A single sample gave rise to the 18 T cell receptor beta chains below, sequenced in a study of cytomegalovirus exposure and HLA in healthy donors. Primers for the PCR totalled 60 Vbeta and 13 Jbeta. Method: immunoSEQ multiplex PCR; TCRdb's copy keeps in-frame clones and lacks some. Of around 140,000 clones in the sample, 83% were seen once. Sequencing was carried out using PBMCs. Every receptor here comes from a middle-aged man in good health and CMV-seronegative.

This clone was recorded a few times. This sequence joins TRBV5-6 and TRBJ1-2, with D perhaps TRBD1 (5 bases). The CDR3 runs to 16 residues. The germline V and J ends were trimmed by 0 bases and 8 bases, with 20 bases remaining between them. In germline, CDR1 is SGHDT, CDR2 YYEEEE. The CDR3 DNA reads TGTGCCAGCAGCTTGGGGGCCCGGGGACTACTAGGCGGCTACACCTTC. Translating gives CASSLGARGLLGGYTF.

The chain couples TRBV4-1 to TRBJ1-1, with 8 bases identical to TRBD1. There are 14 residues in the CDR3. Germline lookup yields CDR1 MGHRA and CDR2 YSYEKL. With 2 bases clipped from V and 7 bases from J, the junction kept 6 bases outside the gene matches. CDR3 region: CASSQQGARSEAFF. CDR3 nucleotide sequence: TGCGCCAGCAGCCAACAGGGGGCAAGGAGTGAAGCTTTCTTT.

In DNA, the CDR3 is TGTGCCAGCAGTGGACAGGGGTATAATTCACCCCTCCACTTT. Encoded protein: CASSGQGYNSPLHF. The rearrangement joins TRBV7-9 to TRBJ1-6; TRBD1 aligns across 9 bases. Germline CDR1 and CDR2: SEHNR and FQNEAQ (reference sequence). V was clipped by 6 bases and J by 4 bases; unmatched bases: 1. The CDR3 runs 14 residues.

The rearrangement links TRBV5-4 to TRBJ1-1, with D perhaps matching TRBD1 (5 bases). The CDR3 is 12 amino acids. The ends were cut back, 4 bases at V and 1 base at J, with 5 bases in the middle. Germline V gene sequence: CDR1 SGHNT, CDR2 YYREEE (reference sequence). Here the CDR3 reads CASSGANTEAFF. In DNA form, the CDR3 reads TGTGCCAGCAGCGGGGCGAACACTGAAGCTTTCTTT.

In its sample, this clone was seen once. The chain uses TRBV4-1 and TRBJ2-7; D is ambiguous. CDR1 and CDR2 (germline): MGHRA, YSYEKL. This CDR3 comprises 15 residues. With 0 bases removed from V and 6 bases from J, the gap between germline ends came to 15 bases. The CDR3 nucleotides read TGCGCCAGCAGCCAAGATTCCTATCCGTCGGGCGAGCAGTACTTC. Its translation: CASSQDSYPSGEQYF.

The chain recombines TRBV11-2 with TRBJ1-1; TRBD1 matches 11 bases. This CDR3 has 16 residues. The V gene's germline CDR1 is SGHAT and CDR2 FQNNGV. The trim removed 1 base at V and 6 bases at J, leaving 7 bases unmatched. The CDR3 region is CASSLGLGTGGSEAFF. The DNA for the CDR3 is TGTGCCAGCAGCTTAGGCTTGGGGACAGGGGGGTCTGAAGCTTTCTTT.

J is TRBJ1-1 and V is TRBV19; D is ambiguous. CDR3 length: 16 residues. With 6 bases removed from V and 0 bases from J, the gap between germline ends came to 17 bases. The germline V gene encodes CDR1 LNHDA and CDR2 SQIVND (reference sequence). The CDR3 spells CASRSIFSGVNTEAFF. CDR3 sequence (DNA): TGTGCCAGTAGGTCCATCTTTAGCGGGGTGAACACTGAAGCTTTCTTT.

The V and J genes are TRBV28 and TRBJ2-5; TRBD1 matches at 8 bases. Germline V CDR1 and CDR2: MDHEN, SYDVKM. This CDR3 comprises 15 residues. The J segment lost 5 bases and the V segment lost 6 bases, leaving 11 bases of the junction unmatched. The CDR3 protein is CASSSGGAARETQYF. The DNA for the CDR3 is TGTGCCAGCAGCTCAGGGGGCGCTGCCCGCGAGACCCAGTACTTC.

This clone was seen a handful of times. The rearrangement links TRBV27 to TRBJ1-1; D gene uncertain. The CDR3 has 14 residues. V was clipped by 7 bases and J by 1 base, with 13 bases between them. CDR1 and CDR2 from the germline V gene are MNHEY and SMNVEV (reference sequence). The CDR3 bases are TGTGCCAGCAACCCATGGGCCGGGAACACTGAAGCTTTCTTT. Protein product: CASNPWAGNTEAFF.

This clone was seen only a few times. This chain links TRBV7-2 with TRBJ2-7, with TRBD1 as a possible D gene (5 bases). V was cut by 0 bases and J by 2 bases, with 11 bases left in between. CDR1 SGHTA and CDR2 FQGNSA come from the germline V gene. The CDR3 has 15 amino acids. The CDR3 loop reads CASSLAGQGTYEQYF. In DNA, the CDR3 is TGTGCCAGCAGCTTAGCCGGGCAGGGTACCTACGAGCAGTACTTC.

This chain uses TRBV6-5 with TRBJ1-1, with a possible D match to TRBD1 (6 bases). Trimming pared 5 bases from V and 1 base from J, leaving 8 bases between. The CDR3 has 13 amino acids. Germline assignment: CDR1 MNHEY and CDR2 SVGAGI. The chain's CDR3 is CASSPGQNTEAFF. The CDR3, as DNA: TGTGCCAGCAGTCCGGGACAGAACACTGAAGCTTTCTTT.

The chain is built from TRBV5-4 and TRBJ2-2; possibly TRBD1 for D (6 bases). Trimming shortened V by 5 bases and J by 7 bases, and 12 bases separated the two germline ends. The CDR3 totals 13 residues. CDR1 and CDR2 (germline): SGHNT, YYREEE (reference sequence). This CDR3 is CASRAGVSGELFF. In DNA, the CDR3 is TGTGCCAGCAGGGCAGGGGTGAGCGGGGAGCTGTTTTTT.

The chain couples TRBV2 to TRBJ1-5; 7 nucleotides agree with TRBD1. This CDR3 has 16 amino acids. Per the germline V gene, CDR1 is SNHLY and CDR2 is FYNNEI. The V gene end was trimmed by 2 bases and the J gene end by 2 bases; junction bases not matched to a gene: 6. The CDR3 is CASSEMGRGGNQPQHF. Here the CDR3 DNA reads TGTGCCAGCAGTGAAATGGGCAGGGGGGGCAATCAGCCCCAGCATTTT.

The J gene is TRBJ2-3, the V gene TRBV7-8; unclear D gene. CDR1 is SGHVS, CDR2 FQNEAQ, per germline. The CDR3 contains 15 residues. The V end lost 1 base, the J end lost 2 bases, and 10 bases lay between the germline ends. CDR3 nucleotide sequence: TGTGCCAGCAGCTTAGAACTGTCCCCCACAGATACGCAGTATTTT. Its translation is CASSLELSPTDTQYF. The full variable domain, its missing parts supplied by reference TRBV7-8 and TRBJ2-3, is GAGVSQSPRYKVAKRGQDVALRCDPISGHVSLFWYQQALGQGPEFLTYFQNEAQLDKSGLPSDRFFAERPEGSVSTLKIQRTQQEDSAVYLCASSLELSPTDTQYFGPGTRLTVL.

In its sample, this clone was seen once. The V gene is TRBV2, the J gene TRBJ1-1, with unresolved D. V was pared by 0 bases and J by 2 bases, with 13 bases between. CDR3 length: 16 residues. The germline CDR1 and CDR2 sequences are SNHLY and FYNNEI. CDR3 nucleotides: TGTGCCAGCAGTGAAGCGCTTGCGGCAAGAAACACTGAAGCTTTCTTT. Amino acid sequence: CASSEALAARNTEAFF.

The chain has TRBV5-1 and TRBJ2-7; no clear D. The CDR3 runs to 14 residues. Germline-derived CDR1 and CDR2 are SGHRS and YFSETQ. Written as DNA, the CDR3 is TGCGCTTTTTTCAAGCAGAAGGCGGCATACGAGCAGTACTTC. Its translation: CAFFKQKAAYEQYF.

The rearrangement joins TRBV11-1 to TRBJ1-1; 8 nucleotides align to TRBD1. The V and J ends lost 5 bases and 5 bases, in that order; junction bases with no gene match: 7. Germline CDR1 SGHAT, CDR2 FQDESV (reference sequence). The CDR3 covers 14 residues. The CDR3 sequence is CASSADRALTEAFF. In DNA form, the CDR3 reads TGTGCCAGCAGCGCGGACAGGGCATTAACTGAAGCTTTCTTT.

The V gene is TRBV28, the J gene TRBJ1-6, with D tentatively TRBD1 (5 bases). Germline V CDR1 and CDR2: MDHEN, SYDVKM. The V end lost 6 bases, the J end lost 8 bases, and 14 bases lay between the germline ends. The CDR3 totals 14 residues. DNA of the CDR3: TGTGCCAGCAGAACGGGGGGAAGGGATTCACCCCTCCACTTT. It specifies CASRTGGRDSPLHF.